These 21 T cell receptor beta chains were all obtained from the same sample, sequenced in a study of T cell repertoires in ileal Crohn's disease. Sequencing used immunoSEQ multiplex PCR; TCRdb keeps in-frame clones, though not all of them. The sample carries about 13,000 clones, over 60% recorded once. The sample comprised ileal tissue. These receptors originate from an adult with Crohn's disease.

J is TRBJ1-1 and V is TRBV2, with 7 bases identical to TRBD1. The germline gives CDR1 SNHLY, CDR2 FYNNEI. Losses at the gene ends were 6 bases for V and 6 bases for J; bases not matched to a gene: 7. This CDR3 has 13 amino acids. DNA for the CDR3: TGTGCCAGCAGCCTACAGGGGATCGCTGAAGCTTTCTTT. Translating it yields CASSLQGIAEAFF.

The chain employs TRBV30 and TRBJ2-1; 11 bases map to TRBD2. The CDR3 is 14 residues long. The germline V gene has CDR1 GTSNPN and CDR2 SVGIG (reference sequence). The V and J ends lost 5 bases and 10 bases, in that order; junction bases with no gene match: 10. DNA of the CDR3: TGTGCCTGGTGGAATAGCGGGGGGGCAGGGGAGCAGTTCTTC. Translating gives CAWWNSGGAGEQFF.

This sequence joins TRBV7-2 and TRBJ1-5; 9 nucleotides agree with TRBD1. V lost 5 bases, J lost 4 bases, and 3 bases stayed unmatched. Per the germline V gene, CDR1 is SGHTA and CDR2 is FQGNSA. This CDR3 contains 14 residues. CDR3 loop: CASSKDRGNQPQHF. In DNA, the CDR3 is TGTGCCAGCAGCAAGGACAGGGGAAATCAGCCCCAGCATTTT.

This clone was seen only a few times. The chain carries TRBV19 and TRBJ1-5, with D perhaps matching TRBD1 (6 bases). Trimming left V 4 bases short and J 4 bases short, with 14 bases between. Germline-derived CDR1 and CDR2 are LNHDA and SQIVND (reference sequence). This CDR3 is built from 15 residues. CDR3 amino acids: CASSTRGAWNQPQHF. CDR3 nucleotides: TGTGCCAGTAGTACCAGGGGAGCGTGGAATCAGCCCCAGCATTTT.

The rearrangement joins TRBV27 to TRBJ2-7; D might be TRBD1 (5 bases). V was clipped by 5 bases and J by 0 bases, with 14 bases between them. Germline CDR1 and CDR2: MNHEY and SMNVEV (reference sequence). The CDR3 has 15 amino acids. CDR3 sequence reads: CASSRRETPSYEQYF. CDR3 DNA: TGTGCCAGCAGTCGCAGGGAAACCCCCTCCTACGAGCAGTACTTC.

This clone turned up a few times. This sequence joins TRBV7-9 and TRBJ2-5; D is unclear. Trimming shortened V by 4 bases and J by 2 bases, and 17 bases separated the two germline ends. The germline CDR1 and CDR2 sequences are SEHNR and FQNEAQ (reference sequence). The CDR3 consists of 16 residues. DNA for the CDR3: TGTGCCAGCAGCTATGGTAGTGGAGTGAGGCAAGAGACCCAGTACTTC. Translating it yields CASSYGSGVRQETQYF.

The chain couples TRBV4-2 to TRBJ1-2; TRBD1 matches at 10 bases. The V segment lost 4 bases and the J segment 2 bases; nucleotides outside the gene matches: 7. CDR1 and CDR2 (germline): LGHNA, YNFKEQ. CDR3 length equals 16 residues. In DNA, the CDR3 is TGTGCCAGCAGCCTTGGGACAGGGGACCTAAACTATGGCTACACCTTC. It specifies CASSLGTGDLNYGYTF.

The chain couples TRBV11-2 to TRBJ2-3; D is perhaps TRBD2 (5 bases). Germline-derived CDR1 and CDR2 are SGHAT and FQNNGV. This CDR3 spans 16 amino acids. V dropped 6 bases and J dropped 6 bases, with 22 bases sitting between them. The CDR3 spells CASRRGPASILDTQYF. The CDR3 region has the DNA TGTGCCAGCAGGCGTGGACCGGCTAGCATTTTGGATACGCAGTATTTT.

The chain combines TRBV7-2 with TRBJ1-2; D remains ambiguous. Per the germline V gene, CDR1 is SGHTA and CDR2 is FQGNSA. Trimming stripped 5 bases from V and 4 bases from J, with 8 bases between. The length of the CDR3 is 12 residues. CDR3 DNA sequence: TGTGCCAGCAGCCCCCCGAGCTATGGCTACACCTTC. Residues: CASSPPSYGYTF.

The CDR3 protein is CASRNRQGDYNEQFF. CDR3 nucleotide sequence: TGTGCCAGCAGAAACAGACAGGGAGATTACAATGAGCAGTTCTTC. This chain uses TRBV6-1 with TRBJ2-1; 7 positions agree with TRBD1. The CDR3 runs 15 residues. From germline, CDR1 is MNHNS and CDR2 SASEGT. V was clipped by 6 bases and J by 4 bases; unmatched bases: 9.

The chain has TRBV5-6 and TRBJ2-3; weak D call: TRBD1 (5 bases). This CDR3 is built from 16 residues. CDR1 SGHDT and CDR2 YYEEEE come from the germline V gene. V lost 1 base and J lost 0, with 12 bases in between. The CDR3 bases are TGTGCCAGCAGCTTGTTTGTTAGGGGAAGCACAGATACGCAGTATTTT. Translating it yields CASSLFVRGSTDTQYF. Full variable domain (outside the CDR3, taken from reference TRBV5-6 and TRBJ2-3): DAGVTQSPTHLIKTRGQQVTLRCSPKSGHDTVSWYQQALGQGPQFIFQYYEEEERQRGNFPDRFSGHQFPNYSSELNVNALLLGDSALYLCASSLFVRGSTDTQYFGPGTRLTVL.

This chain connects TRBV5-1 to TRBJ1-2; 12 bases line up with TRBD1. The trim removed 5 bases at V and 6 bases at J, leaving 11 bases unmatched. The CDR3 runs 16 residues. CDR1 SGHRS and CDR2 YFSETQ come from the germline V gene. The CDR3 loop reads CASRSPPGQGADGYTF. CDR3 nucleotide sequence: TGCGCCAGCAGATCCCCGCCGGGACAGGGGGCTGATGGCTACACCTTC.

V is TRBV18 and J is TRBJ2-3, with 8 nucleotides matching TRBD1. This CDR3 region has 19 residues. V lost 3 bases to trimming and J lost 0 bases; unmatched junction nucleotides: 14. Germline values: CDR1 KGHSH, CDR2 LQKENI. The CDR3 bases are TGTGCCAGCTCACCTACCCGTCAACCGGGACAGGAAAGCACAGATACGCAGTATTTT. This sequence encodes CASSPTRQPGQESTDTQYF.

The chain carries TRBV2 and TRBJ1-3, with a weak D call TRBD1 (6 bases). CDR1 SNHLY and CDR2 FYNNEI come from the germline V gene. The CDR3 has 14 residues. V was clipped by 6 bases and J by 0 bases, with 9 bases between them. CDR3 loop: CASSGQLSGNTIYF. The CDR3 region has the DNA TGTGCCAGCAGCGGACAGCTCTCTGGAAACACCATATATTTT.

This clone was picked up a small number of times. The chain couples TRBV4-2 to TRBJ2-3, with a weak D call TRBD1 (6 bases). From germline, CDR1 is LGHNA and CDR2 YNFKEQ. V was clipped by 0 bases and J by 2 bases, with 9 bases between them. The CDR3 extends over 15 amino acids. This chain's CDR3 is CASSQEGAFTDTQYF. As DNA, the CDR3 is TGTGCCAGCAGCCAAGAGGGGGCCTTCACAGATACGCAGTATTTT.

The rearrangement links TRBV9 to TRBJ2-1; 7 bases are shared with TRBD1. In germline, CDR1 is SGDLS, CDR2 YYNGEE. The ends lost 4 bases at V and 10 bases at J; junction bases unmatched: 5. The CDR3 has 12 amino acids. CDR3 loop: CASSKTGEEQFF. The CDR3 region has the DNA TGTGCCAGCAGCAAAACAGGGGAAGAGCAGTTCTTC.

This clone was detected a few times. The genes are TRBV4-2 and TRBJ1-2, with D possibly being TRBD1 (6 bases). V was cut by 7 bases and J by 6 bases, with 12 bases left in between. CDR3 length: 12 amino acids. Germline-derived CDR1 and CDR2 are LGHNA and YNFKEQ. As DNA, the CDR3 is TGTGCCAGCAAACGGAAGGGGGATGGCTACACCTTC. Protein product: CASKRKGDGYTF.

The chain uses TRBV2 and TRBJ2-1; 13 nucleotides agree with TRBD2. The CDR3 runs to 16 residues. Losses at the gene ends were 6 bases for V and 3 bases for J; bases not matched to a gene: 5. The germline CDR1 and CDR2 sequences are SNHLY and FYNNEI. The CDR3 protein is CASRPRTSGGYNEQFF. CDR3 coding DNA: TGTGCCAGCAGGCCTAGGACTAGCGGGGGCTACAATGAGCAGTTCTTC.

The chain carries TRBV6-5 and TRBJ2-5; 7 positions agree with TRBD1. Per the germline V gene, CDR1 is MNHEY and CDR2 is SVGAGI. The CDR3 runs to 14 residues. V shed 7 bases and J 3 bases; nucleotides not matched to a gene: 8. The DNA of the CDR3 is TGTGCCAGCATCGAACCGGGACAGAAAGAGACCCAGTACTTC. Its translation: CASIEPGQKETQYF.

The chain couples TRBV6-1 to TRBJ2-7; tentatively, D is TRBD2 (5 bases). Germline V gives CDR1 MNHNS, CDR2 SASEGT. V lost 9 bases and J lost 3, with 15 bases in between. The CDR3 covers 13 residues. The CDR3 loop reads CASGRQDRYEQYF. The DNA of the CDR3 is TGTGCCAGTGGGAGACAAGACCGCTACGAGCAGTACTTC.

This clone has a single count. The junction and the germline gene differ at one end; a read error may be behind it. CDR3 region: CASRYLTGFDYGYTF. The CDR3, as DNA: TGTGCCAGCAGATACTTGACAGGGTTCGACTATGGCTACACCTTC. The chain is built from TRBV6-5 and TRBJ1-2, with 7 bases fitting TRBD1. The CDR3 totals 15 residues. In germline, CDR1 is MNHEY, CDR2 SVGAGI.